The 23 T cell receptor beta chains below come from one sample, sequenced in a study of Graves' ophthalmopathy and Graves' hyperthyroidism. Amplified TCR beta CDR3 regions were obtained using RNA transcripts as template. Following a first-round RT-PCR that used HTBI primers, a second-round multiplex PCR was carried out. One entry per CDR3 protein results from TCRdb running MiXCR on the multiplex PCR reads. This table has about 380,000 distinct CDR3 sequences, 15% appearing once. Source material: peripheral blood. The receptors derive from a woman between 18 and 29 years old with stable Graves' hyperthyroidism.

This clonotype was observed many times. The V gene is TRBV12-3 or TRBV12-4, the J gene TRBJ2-2; the D is unclear. Trimming removed 6 bases from V and 6 bases from J, with 8 bases in between. CDR3 size: 12 residues. The CDR3 spells CASRYGSGELFF. DNA of the CDR3: TGTGCCAGCAGATACGGGTCCGGGGAGCTGTTTTTT.

This clonotype has at least ten counts. The chain uses TRBV18 and TRBJ2-7; 8 positions match TRBD1. V lost 0 bases, J lost 4 bases, and 2 bases stayed unmatched. The germline V gene has CDR1 KGHSH and CDR2 LQKENI. CDR3 size: 14 residues. CDR3 amino acids: CASSPPNRGYEQYF. The CDR3 nucleotides read TGTGCCAGCTCACCACCGAACAGGGGGTACGAGCAGTACTTC.

This clonotype showed up many times. V is TRBV6-2 or TRBV6-3 and J is TRBJ1-5, with no clear D. Looked up from germline, CDR1 is MNHEY and CDR2 is SVGEGT. The CDR3 length is 14 residues. V was clipped by 2 bases and J by 3 bases, with 8 bases between them. This chain's CDR3 is CASSYRGYNQPQHF. The CDR3 DNA reads TGTGCCAGCAGTTACCGGGGTTACAATCAGCCCCAGCATTTT.

This clonotype occurred many times. The CDR3 sequence is CASSFQLGSGAFF. CDR3 coding DNA: TGTGCCAGCAGCTTCCAGTTGGGGTCCGGAGCTTTCTTT. The gene calls are TRBV13 and TRBJ1-1; D ambiguous. V was cut by 3 bases and J by 10 bases, with 15 bases left in between. In germline, CDR1 is PRHDT, CDR2 FYEKMQ (reference sequence). This CDR3 is 13 amino acids long. The variable domain in full, with the rest retrieved from reference TRBV13 and TRBJ1-1, is AAGVIQSPRHLIKEKRETATLKCYPIPRHDTVYWYQQGPGQDPQFLISFYEKMQSDKGSIPDRFSAQQFSDYHSELNMSSLELGDSALYFCASSFQLGSGAFFGQGTRLTVV.

The chain links TRBV18 to TRBJ1-1; possibly TRBD1 for D (5 bases). The CDR3 has 15 residues. Deletions cut 6 bases from V and 2 bases from J, with 16 bases between. Germline V gene lookup returns CDR1 KGHSH and CDR2 LQKENI. This chain's CDR3 is CASSLTRELNTEAFF. CDR3 sequence (DNA): TGTGCCAGCTCCCTGACCAGGGAGCTTAACACTGAAGCTTTCTTT. The variable domain in full, completed from reference TRBV18 and TRBJ1-1, reads NAGVMQNPRHLVRRRGQEARLRCSPMKGHSHVYWYRQLPEEGLKFMVYLQKENIIDESGMPKERFSAEFPKEGPSILRIQQVVRGDSAAYFCASSLTRELNTEAFFGQGTRLTVV.

This clonotype was seen a handful of times. The chain employs TRBV24-1 and TRBJ2-2; the D gene is possibly TRBD2 (6 bases). The V end lost 2 bases, the J end lost 7 bases, and 22 bases lay between the germline ends. CDR1 is KGHDR and CDR2 is SFDVKD in the germline V gene. The CDR3 sequence is 18 residues long. CDR3 nucleotide sequence: TGTGCCACCAGTGATTGGTTCATCGGGACCTCGGGGGACGGGGAGCTGTTTTTT. This codes for CATSDWFIGTSGDGELFF.

This clonotype was observed many times. The chain combines TRBV20-1 with TRBJ1-1; unclear D gene. There are 13 residues in the CDR3. Trimming cost V 3 bases and J 1 base, with 9 bases left between them. Germline values: CDR1 DFQATT, CDR2 SNEGSKA (reference sequence). CDR3 sequence reads: CSASKVANTEAFF. The CDR3 nucleotides read TGCAGTGCTAGTAAGGTCGCGAACACTGAAGCTTTCTTT.

Remarks on this clonotype: It may be a read error: a sequence one base away is much more abundant. The chain employs TRBV6-1 and TRBJ2-5; the D is unclear. The CDR3 consists of 13 residues. Germline lookup yields CDR1 MNHNS and CDR2 SASEGT. The CDR3 is CASSRGPGEAQYF. CDR3 bases: TGTGCCAGCAGTCGAGGACCCGGAGAGGCCCAGTACTTC.

This clonotype has a count of ten or more. The gene calls are TRBV12-3 or TRBV12-4 and TRBJ1-5, with D uncertain. The CDR3 contains 15 residues. V was clipped by 2 bases and J by 6 bases, with 14 bases between them. CDR3 DNA: TGTGCCAGCAGTTTATTCGCGTCGGGTACTCAGCCCCAGCATTTT. It specifies CASSLFASGTQPQHF.

The chain employs TRBV24-1 and TRBJ1-5; no clear D gene. The length of the CDR3 is 14 residues. Germline values: CDR1 KGHDR, CDR2 SFDVKD. The V end lost 6 bases, the J end lost 0 bases, and 8 bases lay between the germline ends. The DNA of the CDR3 is TGTGCCACCAGTACGACGCATAGCAATCAGCCCCAGCATTTT. Protein: CATSTTHSNQPQHF.

The chain has TRBV28 and TRBJ1-1; D ambiguous. The germline V gene encodes CDR1 MDHEN and CDR2 SYDVKM. The length of the CDR3 is 16 residues. V was clipped by 6 bases and J by 1 base, with 18 bases between them. The CDR3 protein is CASSQLLGRQNTEAFF. The CDR3 DNA sequence: TGTGCCAGCAGCCAACTGCTCGGCAGGCAGAACACTGAAGCTTTCTTT.

Ten or more counts support this clonotype. The chain joins TRBV6-2 or TRBV6-3 to TRBJ2-7; 7 bases align to TRBD1. Germline V gene sequence: CDR1 MNHEY, CDR2 SVGEGT. J was trimmed by 2 bases and V by 6 bases; bases with no gene match: 13. The CDR3 is 16 residues long. The DNA for the CDR3 is TGTGCCAGCAGCTTCAGCCCAGGGACAGACCCCTACGAGCAGTACTTC. This gives the protein CASSFSPGTDPYEQYF.

The rearrangement links TRBV9 to TRBJ2-5, with D unresolved. CDR1 and CDR2 (germline): SGDLS, YYNGEE. V lost 0 bases to trimming and J lost 1 base, with 10 bases between them. The CDR3 length is 15 residues. CDR3 DNA sequence: TGTGCCAGCAGCGTAGGAAGGGCTATCCAAGAGACCCAGTACTTC. As protein: CASSVGRAIQETQYF.

This clonotype occurred many times. The chain has TRBV7-3 and TRBJ1-1; perhaps TRBD1 as D (5 bases). CDR1 and CDR2 from the germline V gene are SGHTA and FQGTGA. The CDR3 covers 13 residues. The ends were cut back, 2 bases at V and 6 bases at J, with 10 bases in the middle. The CDR3 coding sequence is TGTGCCAGCAGCTTAGGAGAAGGGGCTGAAGCTTTCTTT. Protein: CASSLGEGAEAFF.

There are a few counts of this clonotype. The V gene is TRBV2, the J gene TRBJ1-1; weak D call: TRBD1 (6 bases). Germline V gene sequence: CDR1 SNHLY, CDR2 FYNNEI. This CDR3 contains 12 residues. V was clipped by 4 bases and J by 10 bases, with 13 bases between them. CDR3 sequence (DNA): TGTGCCAGCAGTGGACTCCAGGGGTTAGCTTTCTTT. Amino acids: CASSGLQGLAFF.

This clonotype has a count of ten or more. The chain employs TRBV29-1 and TRBJ2-7, with D perhaps TRBD1 (6 bases). V gave up 5 bases and J gave up 2 bases, with 13 bases separating them. This CDR3 is built from 13 residues. Germline V CDR1 and CDR2: SQVTM, ANQGSEA. CDR3: CSVRLAGAYEQYF. In DNA form, the CDR3 reads TGCAGCGTTCGTCTAGCAGGGGCCTACGAGCAGTACTTC.

In its sample, this clonotype was seen many times. The chain combines TRBV29-1 with TRBJ2-4, with 8 positions matching TRBD1. V lost 6 bases to trimming and J lost 6 bases; unmatched junction nucleotides: 13. Germline assignment: CDR1 SQVTM and CDR2 ANQGSEA. The CDR3 has 15 amino acids. The CDR3: CSVGARTGSANIQYF. The CDR3 coding sequence is TGCAGCGTCGGGGCCCGGACAGGGAGCGCAAACATTCAGTACTTC.

This clonotype has only a few counts. Sequence at one end of the junction differs from germline and may be a read error. CDR3 DNA: TGTGCCAGCAAAATGGAAGCGGGCGGGGTCTTC. Its translation: CASKMEAGGVF. This rearrangement joins TRBV11-2 to TRBJ2-7; tentatively, D is TRBD2 (6 bases). The CDR3 length is 11 residues. The germline gives CDR1 SGHAT, CDR2 FQNNGV. Full variable domain (outside the CDR3, taken from reference TRBV11-2 and TRBJ2-7): EAGVAQSPRYKIIEKRQSVAFWCNPISGHATLYWYQQILGQGPKLLIQFQNNGVVDDSQLPKDRFSAERLKGVDSTLKIQPAKLEDSAVYLCASKMEAGGVFGPGTRLTVT.

A word on this clonotype: A single base separates this from a much larger clone, so it may be a read error. The chain combines TRBV14 with TRBJ1-2; TRBD1 matches 8 bases. From germline, CDR1 is SGHDN and CDR2 FVKESK. The CDR3 length is 15 residues. DNA for the CDR3: TGTGTCAGCAGCCAGCTCCGGGACAGGATCTATGGCTACACCTTC. This codes for CVSSQLRDRIYGYTF.

This clonotype was counted at least ten times. The V gene is TRBV7-2, the J gene TRBJ2-4; 7 bases line up with TRBD2. This CDR3 has 13 residues. The V gene's germline CDR1 is SGHTA and CDR2 FQGNSA. V was clipped by 1 base and J by 6 bases; unmatched bases: 0. This CDR3 is CASSLGGGNIQYF. The DNA of the CDR3 is TGTGCCAGCAGCTTAGGGGGGGGAAACATTCAGTACTTC.

The V and J genes are TRBV19 and TRBJ1-1; maybe TRBD1 (5 bases). Germline CDR1 and CDR2: LNHDA and SQIVND (reference sequence). Trimming took off 7 bases at V and 4 bases at J, with 13 bases between the two ends. The CDR3 length is 13 residues. CDR3 loop: CASKTPGGTEAFF. The DNA of the CDR3 is TGTGCCAGTAAGACCCCTGGGGGCACTGAAGCTTTCTTT.

This clonotype was found many times. The chain recombines TRBV7-2 with TRBJ1-2; perhaps TRBD1 as D (6 bases). The CDR3 is made up of 14 amino acids. Germline V gives CDR1 SGHTA, CDR2 FQGNSA. V dropped 5 bases and J dropped 4 bases, with 14 bases sitting between them. CDR3 loop: CASSATGQIYGYTF. CDR3 DNA sequence: TGTGCCAGCAGCGCCACAGGACAGATCTATGGCTACACCTTC.

On this clonotype: The CDR3 carries no conserved terminal phenylalanine or tryptophan, so it likely arises from a read error. J is TRBJ1-2 and V is TRBV15, with a tentative D call TRBD1 (5 bases). Trimming cost V 3 bases and J 8 bases, with 16 bases left between them. CDR1 and CDR2 (germline): LNHNV, YYDKDF (reference sequence). The CDR3 spans 14 residues. The DNA of the CDR3 is TGTGCCACCAGCAGGCCGTTGGACAAATCCGGCTACACCGTC. It yields the protein CATSRPLDKSGYTV.